This T cell receptor (beta chain) comes out of a study of technical replicates of blood from a handful of donors. Only in-frame clones appear in the TCRdb table, and some are missing; sequencing was by immunoSEQ multiplex PCR. The repertoire holds around 70,000 clones, with 95% as singletons. Material: T cells isolated from PBMCs. The sequence was obtained from a human donor in good health.

The CDR3 is CASSPGQSSYEQYF. DNA of the CDR3: TGTGCCAGCTCACCGGGACAGTCCTCCTACGAGCAGTACTTC. V is TRBV28 and J is TRBJ2-7; 7 positions agree with TRBD1. V was clipped by 8 bases and J by 0 bases; unmatched bases: 7. The CDR3 runs to 14 residues. Germline values: CDR1 MDHEN, CDR2 SYDVKM.